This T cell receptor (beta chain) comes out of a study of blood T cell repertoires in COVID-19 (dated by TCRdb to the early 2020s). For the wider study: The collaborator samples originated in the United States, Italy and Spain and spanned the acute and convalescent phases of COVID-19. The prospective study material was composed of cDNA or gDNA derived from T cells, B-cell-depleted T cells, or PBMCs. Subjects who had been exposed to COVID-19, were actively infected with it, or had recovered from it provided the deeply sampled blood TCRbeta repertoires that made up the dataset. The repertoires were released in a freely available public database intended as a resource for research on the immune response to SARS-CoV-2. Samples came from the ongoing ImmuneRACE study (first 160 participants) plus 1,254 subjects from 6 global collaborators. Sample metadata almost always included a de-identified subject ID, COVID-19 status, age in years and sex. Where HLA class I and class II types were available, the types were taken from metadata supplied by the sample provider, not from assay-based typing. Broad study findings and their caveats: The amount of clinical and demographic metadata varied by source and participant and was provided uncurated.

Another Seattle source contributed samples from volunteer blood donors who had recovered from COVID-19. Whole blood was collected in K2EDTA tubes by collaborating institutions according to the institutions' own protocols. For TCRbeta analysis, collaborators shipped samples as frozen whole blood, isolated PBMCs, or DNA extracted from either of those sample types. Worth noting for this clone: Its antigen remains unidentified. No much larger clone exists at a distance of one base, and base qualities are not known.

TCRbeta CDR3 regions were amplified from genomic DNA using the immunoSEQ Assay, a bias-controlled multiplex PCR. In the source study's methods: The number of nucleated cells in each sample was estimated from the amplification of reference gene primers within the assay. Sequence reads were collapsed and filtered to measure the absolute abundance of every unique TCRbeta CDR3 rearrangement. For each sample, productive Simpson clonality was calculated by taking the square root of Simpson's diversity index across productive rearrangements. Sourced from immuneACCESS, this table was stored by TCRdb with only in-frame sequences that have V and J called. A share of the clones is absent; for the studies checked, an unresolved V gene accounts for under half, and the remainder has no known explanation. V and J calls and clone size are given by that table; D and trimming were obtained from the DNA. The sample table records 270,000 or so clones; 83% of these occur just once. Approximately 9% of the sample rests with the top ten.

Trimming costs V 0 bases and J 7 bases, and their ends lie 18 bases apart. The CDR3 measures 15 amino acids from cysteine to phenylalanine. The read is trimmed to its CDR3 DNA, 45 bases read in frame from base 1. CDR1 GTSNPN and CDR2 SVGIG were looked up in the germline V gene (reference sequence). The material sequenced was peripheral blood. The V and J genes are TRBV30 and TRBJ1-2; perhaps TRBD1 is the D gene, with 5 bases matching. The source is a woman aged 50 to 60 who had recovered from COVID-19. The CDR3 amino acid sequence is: CAWSVLRQFSGGYTF. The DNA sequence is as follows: TGTGCCTGGAGTGTCCTCCGACAGTTTTCTGGTGGCTACACCTTC.